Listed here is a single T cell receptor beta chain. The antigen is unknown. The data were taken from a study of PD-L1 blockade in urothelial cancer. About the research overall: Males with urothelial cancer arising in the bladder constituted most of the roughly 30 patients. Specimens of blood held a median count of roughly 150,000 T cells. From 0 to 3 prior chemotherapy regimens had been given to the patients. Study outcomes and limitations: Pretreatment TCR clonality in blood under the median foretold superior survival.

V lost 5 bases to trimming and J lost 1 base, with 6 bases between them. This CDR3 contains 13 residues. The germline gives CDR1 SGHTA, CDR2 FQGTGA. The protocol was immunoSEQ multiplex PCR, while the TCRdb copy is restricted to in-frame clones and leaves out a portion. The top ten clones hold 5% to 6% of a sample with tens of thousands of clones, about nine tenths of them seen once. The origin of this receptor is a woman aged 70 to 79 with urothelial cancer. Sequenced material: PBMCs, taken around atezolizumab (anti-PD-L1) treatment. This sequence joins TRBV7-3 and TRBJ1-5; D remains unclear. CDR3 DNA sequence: TGTGCCAGCAGCCCCCAGAGCAATCAGCCCCAGCATTTT. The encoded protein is CASSPQSNQPQHF. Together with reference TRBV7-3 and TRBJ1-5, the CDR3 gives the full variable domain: GAGVSQTPSNKVTEKGKYVELRCDPISGHTALYWYRQSLGQGPEFLIYFQGTGAADDSGLPNDRFFAVRPEGSVSTLKIQRTERGDSAVYLCASSPQSNQPQHFGDGTRLSIL.